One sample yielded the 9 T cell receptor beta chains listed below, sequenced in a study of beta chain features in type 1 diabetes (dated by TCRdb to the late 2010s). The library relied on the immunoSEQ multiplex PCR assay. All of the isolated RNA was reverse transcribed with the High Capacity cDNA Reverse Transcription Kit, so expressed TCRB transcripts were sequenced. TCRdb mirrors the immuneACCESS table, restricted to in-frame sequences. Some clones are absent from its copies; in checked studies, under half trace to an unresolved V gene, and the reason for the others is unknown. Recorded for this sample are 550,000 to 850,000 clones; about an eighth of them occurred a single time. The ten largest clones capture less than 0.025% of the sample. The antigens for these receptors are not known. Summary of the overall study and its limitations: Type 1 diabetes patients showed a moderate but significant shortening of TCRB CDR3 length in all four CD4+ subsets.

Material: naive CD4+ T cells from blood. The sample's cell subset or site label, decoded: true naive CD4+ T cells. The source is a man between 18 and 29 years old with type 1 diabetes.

The CDR3 DNA reads TGTGCCAGCAGCCCCCCTGGGGCAGGGCCGTACGAGCAGTACTTC. The encoded protein is CASSPPGAGPYEQYF. V is TRBV11-2 and J is TRBJ2-7, with a weak D call TRBD1 (5 bases). Per germline, CDR1 SGHAT and CDR2 FQNNGV. This CDR3 contains 15 residues. Trimming shortened V by 5 bases and J by 4 bases, and 18 bases separated the two germline ends. Looking up the rest from reference TRBV11-2 and TRBJ2-7 gives the full variable domain: EAGVAQSPRYKIIEKRQSVAFWCNPISGHATLYWYQQILGQGPKLLIQFQNNGVVDDSQLPKDRFSAERLKGVDSTLKIQPAKLEDSAVYLCASSPPGAGPYEQYFGPGTRLTVT.

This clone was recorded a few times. CDR3 sequence reads: CASSEGGGIPRETQYF. DNA for the CDR3: TGTGCCAGCAGTGAAGGAGGCGGAATCCCGCGGGAGACCCAGTACTTC. The V call is TRBV6-1, the J call TRBJ2-5, with D unresolved. CDR3 size: 16 residues. The V end was cut by 1 base, the J end by 5 bases, with 17 bases between. The germline gives CDR1 MNHNS, CDR2 SASEGT.

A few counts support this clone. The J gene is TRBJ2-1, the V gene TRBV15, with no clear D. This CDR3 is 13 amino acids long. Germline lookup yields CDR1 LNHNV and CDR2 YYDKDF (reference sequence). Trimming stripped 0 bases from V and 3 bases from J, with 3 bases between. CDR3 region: CATSRDGYNEQFF. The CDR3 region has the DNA TGTGCCACCAGCAGAGACGGCTACAATGAGCAGTTCTTC.

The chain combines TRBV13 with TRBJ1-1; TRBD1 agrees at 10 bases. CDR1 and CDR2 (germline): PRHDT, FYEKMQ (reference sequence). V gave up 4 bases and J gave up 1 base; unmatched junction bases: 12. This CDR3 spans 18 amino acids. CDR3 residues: CASSSRGKTGGSNTEAFF. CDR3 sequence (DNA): TGTGCCAGCAGCTCACGTGGAAAGACAGGGGGCTCGAACACTGAAGCTTTCTTT.

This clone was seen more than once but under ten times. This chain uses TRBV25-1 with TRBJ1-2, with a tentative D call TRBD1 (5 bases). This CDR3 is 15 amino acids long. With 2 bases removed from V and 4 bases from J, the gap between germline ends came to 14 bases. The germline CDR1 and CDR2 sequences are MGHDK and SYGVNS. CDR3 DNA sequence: TGTGCCAGCAGTGAAGCAGGGTCGATTATCTATGGCTACACCTTC. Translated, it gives CASSEAGSIIYGYTF.

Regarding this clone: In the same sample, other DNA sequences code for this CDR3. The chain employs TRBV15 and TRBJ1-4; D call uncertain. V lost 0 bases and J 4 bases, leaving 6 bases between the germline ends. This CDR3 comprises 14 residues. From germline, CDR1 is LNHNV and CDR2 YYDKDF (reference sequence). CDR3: CATSRDRGNEKLFF. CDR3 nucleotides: TGTGCCACCAGCAGAGATCGCGGTAATGAAAAACTGTTTTTT.

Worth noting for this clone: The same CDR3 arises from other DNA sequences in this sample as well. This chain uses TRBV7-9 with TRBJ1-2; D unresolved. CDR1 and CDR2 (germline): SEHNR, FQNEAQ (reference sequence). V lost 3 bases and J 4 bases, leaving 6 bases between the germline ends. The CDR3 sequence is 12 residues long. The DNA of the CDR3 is TGTGCCAGCAGCTTGGACTCCTATGGCTACACCTTC. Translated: CASSLDSYGYTF.

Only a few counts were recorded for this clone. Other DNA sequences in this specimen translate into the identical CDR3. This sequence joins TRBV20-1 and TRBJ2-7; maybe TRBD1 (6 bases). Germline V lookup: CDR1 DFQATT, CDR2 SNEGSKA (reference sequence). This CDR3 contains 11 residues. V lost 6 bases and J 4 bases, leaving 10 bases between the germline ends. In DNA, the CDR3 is TGCAGTGCGGAGAGGGGGTACGAGCAGTACTTC. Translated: CSAERGYEQYF.

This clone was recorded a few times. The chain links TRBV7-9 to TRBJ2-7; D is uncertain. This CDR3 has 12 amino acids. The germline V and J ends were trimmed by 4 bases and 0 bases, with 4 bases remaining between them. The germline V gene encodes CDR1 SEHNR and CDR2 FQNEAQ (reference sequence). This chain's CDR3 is CASSSRSYEQYF. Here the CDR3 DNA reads TGTGCCAGCAGCTCGCGCTCCTACGAGCAGTACTTC.